Shown below are 10 T cell receptor beta chains from a single sample sequenced in a study of T cells in tuberculosis. The method was immunoSEQ multiplex PCR; TCRdb's version includes in-frame clones alone and lacks a portion of them. The sample has 25,000 to 35,000 clones; about nine tenths are singletons. The sequenced sample was PBMCs. These receptors originate from a donor aged 10-35 years with latent tuberculosis or without tuberculosis infection. Some clones in this sample may be carry-over from other donors' samples.

V and J are TRBV7-2 and TRBJ2-7; D is possibly TRBD1 (5 bases). The CDR3 totals 15 residues. Germline loops: CDR1 SGHTA, CDR2 FQGNSA. V lost 5 bases and J 5 bases, leaving 19 bases between the germline ends. CDR3 loop: CASSVGLWGPHEQYF. The CDR3, as DNA: TGTGCCAGCAGCGTGGGGCTTTGGGGCCCCCACGAGCAGTACTTC.

The rearrangement uses TRBV10-3 and TRBJ1-1; D not resolved. The V gene's germline CDR1 is ENHRY and CDR2 SYGVKD. There are 14 residues in the CDR3. V lost 0 bases and J 0 bases, leaving 5 bases between the germline ends. The CDR3 spells CAISESALNTEAFF. The CDR3, as DNA: TGTGCCATCAGTGAGTCGGCCCTGAACACTGAAGCTTTCTTT.

This chain links TRBV5-6 with TRBJ2-1, with D possibly matching TRBD2 (5 bases). Trimming left V 0 bases short and J 3 bases short, with 13 bases between. Per germline, CDR1 SGHDT and CDR2 YYEEEE. The CDR3 contains 16 residues. The CDR3 DNA follows: TGTGCCAGCAGCTTGGCCGGCACCGGGGTCTACAATGAGCAGTTCTTC. The encoded protein is CASSLAGTGVYNEQFF.

In its sample, this clone was seen a few times. In DNA form, the CDR3 reads TGCGCCAGCAGCTTGGATACAGGGGGTGGAGGCTACACCTTC. This gives the protein CASSLDTGGGGYTF. The rearrangement links TRBV5-1 to TRBJ1-2, with 8 bases that match TRBD1. This CDR3 region has 14 residues. V trimming: 0 bases; J trimming: 8 bases; junction bases outside the gene matches: 6. CDR1 and CDR2 (germline): SGHRS, YFSETQ.

The chain couples TRBV5-1 to TRBJ1-2; D remains unclear. Germline-derived CDR1 and CDR2 are SGHRS and YFSETQ. This CDR3 contains 12 residues. Trimming cost V 2 bases and J 7 bases, with 9 bases left between them. In DNA form, the CDR3 reads TGCGCCAGCAGCTTCGGGGTTAGTGGCTACACCTTC. Encoded protein: CASSFGVSGYTF.

This sequence joins TRBV2 and TRBJ2-3, with 7 nucleotides matching TRBD1. The CDR3 is 15 amino acids. In germline, CDR1 is SNHLY, CDR2 FYNNEI. V was pared by 7 bases and J by 0 bases, with 7 bases of the junction left unmatched. The CDR3 loop is CASKRGRTSTDTQYF. As DNA, the CDR3 is TGTGCCAGCAAGAGGGGGCGGACTAGCACAGATACGCAGTATTTT.

This chain connects TRBV19 to TRBJ2-6, with TRBD1 matching over 9 bases. Germline values: CDR1 LNHDA, CDR2 SQIVND (reference sequence). V shed 5 bases, J shed 4 bases, and the junction held 6 bases outside the gene matches. The CDR3 consists of 16 residues. CDR3 DNA sequence: TGTGCCAGTAGTCTTCGGACAGGGGACGGGGCCAACGTCCTGACTTTC. It yields the protein CASSLRTGDGANVLTF.

This chain connects TRBV11-2 to TRBJ2-7, with a tentative D call TRBD2 (5 bases). Germline-derived CDR1 and CDR2 are SGHAT and FQNNGV. Trimming removed 4 bases from V and 3 bases from J, with 10 bases in between. This CDR3 region has 13 residues. The CDR3 region is CASSSSEGYEQYF. CDR3 bases: TGTGCCAGCAGCTCCAGCGAGGGCTACGAGCAGTACTTC.

The V gene is TRBV10-3, the J gene TRBJ1-5, with D unresolved. Germline V gene lookup returns CDR1 ENHRY and CDR2 SYGVKD. This CDR3 has 16 residues. Trimming shortened V by 0 bases and J by 0 bases, and 9 bases separated the two germline ends. CDR3 region: CAISESNRHSNQPQHF. CDR3 nucleotides: TGTGCCATCAGTGAGTCCAACAGACATAGCAATCAGCCCCAGCATTTT.

This chain links TRBV7-6 with TRBJ2-7; 13 bases agree with TRBD2. This CDR3 has 15 amino acids. The J segment lost 4 bases and the V segment lost 5 bases, leaving 5 bases of the junction unmatched. Germline V lookup: CDR1 SGHVS, CDR2 FNYEAQ. CDR3 nucleotides: TGTGCCAGCAGCCCGGGGACTAGCGGGATTTACGAGCAGTACTTC. It codes for CASSPGTSGIYEQYF.